Listed below are T cell receptor beta chains from one sample, sequenced in a study of control samples from healthy donors and cancer patients. Repertoires were generated with immunoSEQ multiplex PCR, while TCRdb's copy carries only in-frame clones and drops some. The sample includes 77,000 or so clones, around 91% of them seen just once. The source material was blood. Every receptor here comes from a man in his thirties or forties in good health. CDR3s include the opening cysteine and the closing phenylalanine or tryptophan. D genes are given only for firm matches. Rows may omit the clone size; those that give it use once, few, many or a size class.

TGTGCCAGCAGCCAAACCCTTCCGGGACAGGGTAATTCACCCCTCCACTTT	CASSQTLPGQGNSPLHF	TRBV14	TRBJ1-6	TRBD1	once
TGCAGCGTCCTCCCGGGGGTAGATCAGCCCCAGCATTTT	CSVLPGVDQPQHF	TRBV29-1	TRBJ1-5	-	-
TGTGCCACCAGCTTACCGGGAGTAGGAGAGCTGTTTTTT	CATSLPGVGELFF	TRBV15	TRBJ2-2	-	-
TGTGCCAGCAGCCCACGGGGGGCGCGATCCTCTGGGGCCAACGTCCTGACTTTC	CASSPRGARSSGANVLTF	TRBV11-2	TRBJ2-6	-	-
TGTGCCAGCAGCTGGGGCGGGGAGAAAGGGACTGAAGCTTTCTTT	CASSWGGEKGTEAFF	TRBV7-9	TRBJ1-1	-	-
TGTGCCAGCAGTGGATTTGGGGCCTCTGGGGCCAACGTCCTGACTTTC	CASSGFGASGANVLTF	TRBV2	TRBJ2-6	-	-
TGTGCCAGCAGCCCTCGGGAAGCGAGGGAGACCCAGTACTTC	CASSPREARETQYF	TRBV7-2	TRBJ2-5	-	-
TGTGCCACCAGCAGAGAATGGGGAAGGTCTCCAAGGCCTCACTATCAGCCCCAGCATTTT	CATSREWGRSPRPHYQPQHF	TRBV15	TRBJ1-5	-	-
TGTGCCAGCAGCCAAATCTTAGCGGGAGGGCCTACGAATGAGCAGTTCTTC	CASSQILAGGPTNEQFF	TRBV3-1/TRBV3-2	TRBJ2-1	TRBD2	-
TGTGCCACCTCAGGGGGCGATCTGAATGGCTACACCTTC	CATSGGDLNGYTF	TRBV24-1	TRBJ1-2	TRBD1	-
TGTGCCAGTAGTTCCTCCTACGAGCAGTACTTC	CASSSSYEQYF	TRBV19	TRBJ2-7	-	-
TGTGCCAGCAGCTTAACAGGGAGCGATCAGCCCCAGCATTTT	CASSLTGSDQPQHF	TRBV13	TRBJ1-5	-	-
TGTGCCAGCTCACAGGGGGTGATCTCTGGAAACACCATATATTTT	CASSQGVISGNTIYF	TRBV18	TRBJ1-3	-	-
TGCGCCAGCTCGAGGACTAGCGGCACAGATACGCAGTATTTT	CASSRTSGTDTQYF	TRBV5-1	TRBJ2-3	TRBD2	-
TGTGCCAGCAGTTTAGGGCAACAGCCTCAGCATTTT	CASSLGQQPQHF	TRBV12-3/TRBV12-4	TRBJ1-5	-	-
TGTGCCAGCAGTTTAAGGCCCCCTACGCCACAGGGTGGTCGCAGTAACATTCAGTACTTC	CASSLRPPTPQGGRSNIQYF	TRBV27	TRBJ2-4	-	-
TGTGCCAGCGGACTACGCCGGGACGTCGGAAACACCATATATTTT	CASGLRRDVGNTIYF	TRBV6-5	TRBJ1-3	-	-
TGTGCCAGCCGGGGACAGGACGGTCAGCCCCAGCATTTT	CASRGQDGQPQHF	TRBV25-1	TRBJ1-5	TRBD1	-
TGTGCCAGCGGACTAGCGGGTACTACGAGCTCCTACAATGAGCAGTTCTTC	CASGLAGTTSSYNEQFF	TRBV18	TRBJ2-1	TRBD2	-
TGTGCCACCAGTGACTTGATGGGAAGGGGGCGGGATACCGGGGAGCTGTTTTTT	CATSDLMGRGRDTGELFF	TRBV24-1	TRBJ2-2	-	-
TGTGCCAGTAGTTCGGAGGGGGCGAGCAATCAGCCCCAGCATTTT	CASSSEGASNQPQHF	TRBV19	TRBJ1-5	TRBD1	few
TGTGCCAGCAGCCAAGTATCAGGGCTTGGAAACACCATATATTTT	CASSQVSGLGNTIYF	TRBV3-1/TRBV3-2	TRBJ1-3	-	-
TGTGCCAGCAGTTATGGCAGGGAAGGTGAAAAACTGTTTTTT	CASSYGREGEKLFF	TRBV6-5	TRBJ1-4	-	once
TGTGCCACCAGTGATTTGGGAGATACGCAGTATTTT	CATSDLGDTQYF	TRBV24-1	TRBJ2-3	-	-
TGTGCCAGCAGGGTGGACAGGGGCTCACCGATTTCACCCCTCCACTTT	CASRVDRGSPISPLHF	TRBV5-6	TRBJ1-6	TRBD1	-
TGTGCCAGCAGCACGGGAAGTCTGACCGGGGAGCTGTTTTTT	CASSTGSLTGELFF	TRBV5-6	TRBJ2-2	-	-
TGTGCCAGCAGTTACTCCAAATTTCAGGAGGACTATGGCTACACCTTC	CASSYSKFQEDYGYTF	TRBV28	TRBJ1-2	-	-
TGTGCCTGGAGTGAGGGTCCGCAGGGGACCCAGTACTTC	CAWSEGPQGTQYF	TRBV30	TRBJ2-5	-	-
TGTGCCAGCAGGGGTACAGGGAGGGATGAAAAACTGTTTTTT	CASRGTGRDEKLFF	TRBV6-5	TRBJ1-4	-	-
TGTGCCACCCGGGACAGCTCGAACACTGAAGCTTTCTTT	CATRDSSNTEAFF	TRBV24-1	TRBJ1-1	TRBD1	once